One and the same sample provided the 2 T cell receptor beta chains below, sequenced in a study of long-term antiretroviral therapy in people with HIV. Survey level was the resolution at which the v3.0 immunoSEQ assay ran. This table comes from immunoSEQ multiplex PCR, and its TCRdb copy is limited to in-frame clones, with some not included. The sample carries around 15,000 clones, approximately 87% recorded once. The input for sequencing was unsorted PBMCs, taken 0.7 years before starting antiretroviral therapy. The receptor set was obtained from a man aged 45 to 65 with HIV.

The chain links TRBV6-5 to TRBJ2-7; 9 bases fit TRBD1. With V trimmed by 6 bases and J by 2 bases, 5 bases remained unmatched. The germline gives CDR1 MNHEY, CDR2 SVGAGI. The CDR3 covers 14 residues. This chain's CDR3 is CASRVRDRAYEQYF. The CDR3 DNA reads TGTGCCAGCAGAGTCCGGGACAGGGCCTACGAGCAGTACTTC.

The chain couples TRBV29-1 to TRBJ2-4, with D perhaps matching TRBD1 (6 bases). This CDR3 is 14 amino acids long. Germline V lookup: CDR1 SQVTM, CDR2 ANQGSEA. The V end lost 3 bases, the J end lost 0 bases, and 9 bases lay between the germline ends. As DNA, the CDR3 is TGCAGCGTTGAGGACAGCTTAGCCAAAAACATTCAGTACTTC. Translation gives CSVEDSLAKNIQYF.